These T cell receptor beta chains were read from a single sample in a study of HIV-infected patients and healthy controls. Using its own MiXCR run on the 5' RACE reads, TCRdb lists one record per CDR3 protein. The sample yields approximately 5,500 distinct CDR3 sequences, 8.5% to 9% seen once. The sequencing used blood, collected during antiretroviral therapy. These receptors all stem from an adult with HIV infection. CDR3s include the opening cysteine and the closing phenylalanine or tryptophan. The D gene is left open where the match is weak. The size field is filled for only some rows; it gives once, few, many or a size class.

TRBJ2-7,TRBD1,TRBV7-9,medium-sized,TGTGCCAGCAGCCAGGACAGGGAGCAGTACTTC,CASSQDREQYF
TRBJ2-3,-,TRBV12-3/TRBV12-4,few,TGTGCCAGCAGCCTCATAGGGACACTGAGCACAGATACGCAGTATTTT,CASSLIGTLSTDTQYF
TRBJ2-7,TRBD2,TRBV5-6,medium-sized,TGTGCCAGCAGCGGCGGGACTAGCGCCGAGCAGTACTTC,CASSGGTSAEQYF
TRBJ1-5,-,TRBV12-3/TRBV12-4,few,TGTGCCAGCAGTCCCCCGCCGGGACCAAGCAATCAGCCCCAGCATTTT,CASSPPPGPSNQPQHF
TRBJ2-1,TRBD2,TRBV6-2/TRBV6-3,many,TGTGCCAGCAGTTACTTCCCGGGACTAGCGGGAGTTGGCGAGCAGTTCTTC,CASSYFPGLAGVGEQFF
TRBJ2-3,-,TRBV15,many,TGTGCCACCAGCAGAGATCTTGTAGATACGCAGTATTTT,CATSRDLVDTQYF
TRBJ1-5,-,TRBV19,medium-sized,TGTGCCAGTGCCGCGGACATACCTGATCAGCCCCAGCATTTT,CASAADIPDQPQHF
TRBJ2-1,TRBD2,TRBV6-2/TRBV6-3,many,TGTGCCAGCACCTTGGGACTAGCCTCCTACAATGAGCAGTTCTTC,CASTLGLASYNEQFF
TRBJ1-1,-,TRBV11-2,many,TGTGCCAGCAGCACCCCGGTCGGGGGGACTGAAGCTTTCTTT,CASSTPVGGTEAFF
TRBJ1-6,-,TRBV7-9,-,TGTGCCAGCAGTCGCATTAATAATTCACTCCTCCACTTT,CASSRINNSLLHF
TRBJ2-2,-,TRBV5-6,few,TGTGCCACCTCAGCTTTGGGCCCGGGCACCGGGGAGCTGTTTTTT,CATSALGPGTGELFF
TRBJ2-7,TRBD1,TRBV18,-,TGTGCCAGCTCACCAGGGACAGTAACCTACGAGCAGTACTTC,CASSPGTVTYEQYF
TRBJ2-1,TRBD2,TRBV7-7,many,TGTGCCAGCAGCTTACCTCTAGCGGGCTTAAATGAGCAGTTCTTC,CASSLPLAGLNEQFF
TRBJ2-7,-,TRBV29-1,many,TGCAGCGTTGAAGGGGAAAGAGCCTACGAGCAGTACTTC,CSVEGERAYEQYF
TRBJ2-3,-,TRBV7-6,many,TGTGCCAGCAGCCCGACAGGCTCCACAGATACGCAGTATTTT,CASSPTGSTDTQYF
TRBJ1-5,-,TRBV3-1,medium-sized,TGTGCCAGCAGCCTAGGGACAAGAGGTCAGCCCCAGCATTTT,CASSLGTRGQPQHF
TRBJ2-1,TRBD2,TRBV7-3,many,TGTGCCAGCAGCTTAAAAGCGGGAGGGGACAATGAGCAGTTCTTC,CASSLKAGGDNEQFF
TRBJ2-7,-,TRBV29-1,many,TGCAGCGTTGGGGGCACGAACTCCTACGAGCAGTACTTC,CSVGGTNSYEQYF